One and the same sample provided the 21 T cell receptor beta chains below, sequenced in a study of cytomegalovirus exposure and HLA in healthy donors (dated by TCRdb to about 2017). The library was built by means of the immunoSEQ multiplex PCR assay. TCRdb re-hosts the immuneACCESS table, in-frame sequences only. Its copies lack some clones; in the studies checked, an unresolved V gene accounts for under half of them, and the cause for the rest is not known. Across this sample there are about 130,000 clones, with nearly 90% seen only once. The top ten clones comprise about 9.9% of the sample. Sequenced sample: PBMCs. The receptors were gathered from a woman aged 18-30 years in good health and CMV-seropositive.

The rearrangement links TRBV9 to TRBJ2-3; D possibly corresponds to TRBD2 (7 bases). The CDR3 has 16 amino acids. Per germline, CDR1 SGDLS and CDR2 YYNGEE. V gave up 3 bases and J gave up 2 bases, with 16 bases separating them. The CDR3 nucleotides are TGTGCCAGCAGCGCCGAGGGGGGGCGGATCACAGATACGCAGTATTTT. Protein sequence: CASSAEGGRITDTQYF.

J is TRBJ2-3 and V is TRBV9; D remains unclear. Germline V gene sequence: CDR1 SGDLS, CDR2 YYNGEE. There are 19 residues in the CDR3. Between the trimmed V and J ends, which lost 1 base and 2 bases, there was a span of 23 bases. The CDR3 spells CASSVRAGEVAATTDTQYF. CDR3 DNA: TGTGCCAGCAGCGTACGCGCTGGAGAGGTGGCGGCAACCACAGATACGCAGTATTTT.

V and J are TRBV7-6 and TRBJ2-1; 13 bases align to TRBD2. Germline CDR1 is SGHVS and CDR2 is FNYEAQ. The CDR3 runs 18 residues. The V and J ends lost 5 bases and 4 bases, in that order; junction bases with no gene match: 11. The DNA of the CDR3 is TGTGCCAGCAGCACCCGGACTAGCGGGGGTTCCTTGTACAATGAGCAGTTCTTC. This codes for CASSTRTSGGSLYNEQFF.

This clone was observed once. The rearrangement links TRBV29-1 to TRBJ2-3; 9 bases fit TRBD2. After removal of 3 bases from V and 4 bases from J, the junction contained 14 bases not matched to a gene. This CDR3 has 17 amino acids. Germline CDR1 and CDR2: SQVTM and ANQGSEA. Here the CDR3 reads CSVEGLAGASKADTQYF. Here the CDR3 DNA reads TGCAGCGTTGAGGGCTTAGCGGGGGCGTCAAAGGCAGATACGCAGTATTTT.

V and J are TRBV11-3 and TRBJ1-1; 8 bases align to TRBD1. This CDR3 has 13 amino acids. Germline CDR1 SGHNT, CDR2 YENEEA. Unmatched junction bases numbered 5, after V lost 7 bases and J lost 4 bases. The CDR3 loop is CASKGQGGTEAFF. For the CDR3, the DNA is TGTGCCAGCAAAGGACAGGGCGGCACTGAAGCTTTCTTT.

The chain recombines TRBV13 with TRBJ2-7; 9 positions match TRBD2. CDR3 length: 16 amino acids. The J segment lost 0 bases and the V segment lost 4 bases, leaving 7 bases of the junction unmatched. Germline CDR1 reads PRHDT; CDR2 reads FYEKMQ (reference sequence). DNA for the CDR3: TGTGCCAGCAGCTCCCTTAGCGGGGGCCGCTCCTACGAGCAGTACTTC. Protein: CASSSLSGGRSYEQYF.

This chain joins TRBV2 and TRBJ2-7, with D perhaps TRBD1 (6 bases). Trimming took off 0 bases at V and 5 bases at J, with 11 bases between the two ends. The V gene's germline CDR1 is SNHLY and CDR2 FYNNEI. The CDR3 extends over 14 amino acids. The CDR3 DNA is TGTGCCAGCAGTGAAGCGAAACAGGGCCACGAGCAGTACTTC. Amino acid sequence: CASSEAKQGHEQYF.

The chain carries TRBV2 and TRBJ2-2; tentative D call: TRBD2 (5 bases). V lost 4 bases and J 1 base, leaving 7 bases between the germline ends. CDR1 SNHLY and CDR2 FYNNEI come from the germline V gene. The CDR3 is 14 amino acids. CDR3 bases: TGTGCCAGCAGTGCCCGGGGGAACACCGGGGAGCTGTTTTTT. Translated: CASSARGNTGELFF. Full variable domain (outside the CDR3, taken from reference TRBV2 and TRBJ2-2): EPEVTQTPSHQVTQMGQEVILRCVPISNHLYFYWYRQILGQKVEFLVSFYNNEISEKSEIFDDQFSVERPDGSNFTLKIRSTKLEDSAMYFCASSARGNTGELFFGEGSRLTVL.

The CDR3 is CASSLRGGGDTGELFF. CDR3 DNA sequence: TGTGCCAGCAGCTTAAGGGGTGGAGGGGACACCGGGGAGCTGTTTTTT. The chain is built from TRBV7-3 and TRBJ2-2, with a possible D match to TRBD2 (6 bases). V was trimmed by 1 base and J by 3 bases, leaving 12 bases between them. This CDR3 is built from 16 residues. Germline V gene lookup returns CDR1 SGHTA and CDR2 FQGTGA. Complete variable domain (other parts from reference TRBV7-3 and TRBJ2-2): GAGVSQTPSNKVTEKGKYVELRCDPISGHTALYWYRQSLGQGPEFLIYFQGTGAADDSGLPNDRFFAVRPEGSVSTLKIQRTERGDSAVYLCASSLRGGGDTGELFFGEGSRLTVL.

The CDR3 loop reads CASSLISGIEYEQYF. In DNA form, the CDR3 reads TGTGCCAGCAGCTTGATTTCCGGGATTGAGTACGAGCAGTACTTC. The J gene is TRBJ2-7, the V gene TRBV7-2; perhaps TRBD2 as D (5 bases). The CDR3 spans 15 residues. The ends were cut back, 3 bases at V and 4 bases at J, with 16 bases in the middle. Germline V CDR1 and CDR2: SGHTA, FQGNSA. The whole variable domain, filled in from reference TRBV7-2 and TRBJ2-7, reads GAGVSQSPSNKVTEKGKDVELRCDPISGHTALYWYRQSLGQGLEFLIYFQGNSAPDKSGLPSDRFSAERTGGSVSTLTIQRTQQEDSAVYLCASSLISGIEYEQYFGPGTRLTVT.

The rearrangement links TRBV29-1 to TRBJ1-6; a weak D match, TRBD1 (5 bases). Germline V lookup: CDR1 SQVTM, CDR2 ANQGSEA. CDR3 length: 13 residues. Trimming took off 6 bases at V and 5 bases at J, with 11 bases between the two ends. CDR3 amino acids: CSVQPGDNSPLHF. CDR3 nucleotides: TGCAGCGTGCAACCGGGGGATAATTCACCCCTCCACTTT.

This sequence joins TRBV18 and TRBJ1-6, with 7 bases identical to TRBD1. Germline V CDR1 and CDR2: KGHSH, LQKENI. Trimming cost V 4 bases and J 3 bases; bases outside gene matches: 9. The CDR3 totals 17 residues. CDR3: CASSLKGQSHYNSPLHF. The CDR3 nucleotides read TGTGCCAGCTCACTCAAGGGACAGTCACACTATAATTCACCCCTCCACTTT.

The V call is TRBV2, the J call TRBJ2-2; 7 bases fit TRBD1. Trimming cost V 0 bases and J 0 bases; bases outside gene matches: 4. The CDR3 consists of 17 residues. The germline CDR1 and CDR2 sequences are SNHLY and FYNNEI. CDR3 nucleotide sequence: TGTGCCAGCAGTGAAGCGAAGGGACAGACGAACACCGGGGAGCTGTTTTTT. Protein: CASSEAKGQTNTGELFF.

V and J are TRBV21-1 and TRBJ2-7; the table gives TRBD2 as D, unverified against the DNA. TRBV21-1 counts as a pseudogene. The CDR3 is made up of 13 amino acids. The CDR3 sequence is CASPPGSKYEQYF. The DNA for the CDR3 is TGTGCCAGCCCTCCGGGGAGCAAATACGAGCAGTACTTC.

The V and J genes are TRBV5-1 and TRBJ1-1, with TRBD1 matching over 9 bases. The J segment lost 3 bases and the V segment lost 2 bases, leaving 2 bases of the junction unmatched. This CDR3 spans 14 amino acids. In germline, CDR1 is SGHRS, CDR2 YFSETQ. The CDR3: CASSLTGGYTEAFF. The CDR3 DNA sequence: TGCGCCAGCAGCTTAACAGGGGGCTACACTGAAGCTTTCTTT.

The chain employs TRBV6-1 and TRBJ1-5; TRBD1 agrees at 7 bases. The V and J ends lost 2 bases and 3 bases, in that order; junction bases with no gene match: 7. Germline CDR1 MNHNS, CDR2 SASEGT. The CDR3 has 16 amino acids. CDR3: CASSEYGTEYNQPQHF. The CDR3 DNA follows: TGTGCCAGCAGTGAATATGGGACAGAATACAATCAGCCCCAGCATTTT.

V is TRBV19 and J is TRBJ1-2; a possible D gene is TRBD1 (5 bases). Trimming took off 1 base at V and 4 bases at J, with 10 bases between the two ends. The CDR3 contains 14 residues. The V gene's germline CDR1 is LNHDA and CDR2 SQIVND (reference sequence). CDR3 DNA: TGTGCCAGTAGTATAGTTGACAGCCCCTATGGCTACACCTTC. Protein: CASSIVDSPYGYTF. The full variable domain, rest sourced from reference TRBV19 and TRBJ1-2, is DGGITQSPKYLFRKEGQNVTLSCEQNLNHDAMYWYRQDPGQGLRLIYYSQIVNDFQKGDIAEGYSVSREKKESFPLTVTSAQKNPTAFYLCASSIVDSPYGYTFGSGTRLTVV.

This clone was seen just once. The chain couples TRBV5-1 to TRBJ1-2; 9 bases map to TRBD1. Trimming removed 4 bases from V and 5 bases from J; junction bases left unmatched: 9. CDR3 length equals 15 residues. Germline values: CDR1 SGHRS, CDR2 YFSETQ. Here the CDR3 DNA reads TGCGCCAGCAGCCCGGGACAGGGAGGCTTGTATGGCTACACCTTC. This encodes CASSPGQGGLYGYTF.

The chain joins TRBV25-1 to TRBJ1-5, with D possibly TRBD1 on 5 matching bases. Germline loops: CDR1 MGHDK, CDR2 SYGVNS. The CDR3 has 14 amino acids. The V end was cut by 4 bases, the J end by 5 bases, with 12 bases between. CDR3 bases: TGTGCCAGCAGTGGGGTAGGGGTTCATCAGCCCCAGCATTTT. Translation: CASSGVGVHQPQHF.

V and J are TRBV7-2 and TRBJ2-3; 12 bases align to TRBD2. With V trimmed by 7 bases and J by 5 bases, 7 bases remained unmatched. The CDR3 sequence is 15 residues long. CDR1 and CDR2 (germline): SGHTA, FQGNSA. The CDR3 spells CASTSSGGAGDTQYF. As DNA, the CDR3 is TGTGCCAGCACCTCTAGCGGGGGGGCTGGAGATACGCAGTATTTT.

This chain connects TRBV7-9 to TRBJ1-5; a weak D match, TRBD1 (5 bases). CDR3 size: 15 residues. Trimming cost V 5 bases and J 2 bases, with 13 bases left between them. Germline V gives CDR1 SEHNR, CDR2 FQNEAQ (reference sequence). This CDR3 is CASSKGASGNQPQHF. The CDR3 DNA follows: TGTGCCAGCAGCAAAGGGGCCAGTGGCAATCAGCCCCAGCATTTT.